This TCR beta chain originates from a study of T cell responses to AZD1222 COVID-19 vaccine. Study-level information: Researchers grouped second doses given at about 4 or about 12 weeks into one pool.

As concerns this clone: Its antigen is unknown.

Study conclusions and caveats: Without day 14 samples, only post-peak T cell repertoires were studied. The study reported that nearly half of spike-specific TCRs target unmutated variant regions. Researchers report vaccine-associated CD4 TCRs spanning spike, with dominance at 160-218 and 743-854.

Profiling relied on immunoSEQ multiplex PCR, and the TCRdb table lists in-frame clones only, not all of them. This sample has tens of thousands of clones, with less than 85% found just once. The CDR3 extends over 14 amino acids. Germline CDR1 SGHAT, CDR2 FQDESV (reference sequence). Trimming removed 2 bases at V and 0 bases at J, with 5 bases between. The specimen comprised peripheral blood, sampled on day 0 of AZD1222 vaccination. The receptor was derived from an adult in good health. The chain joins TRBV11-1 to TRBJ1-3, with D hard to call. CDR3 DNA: TGTGCCAGCAGCTTATCGGACTCTGGAAACACCATATATTTT. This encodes CASSLSDSGNTIYF.